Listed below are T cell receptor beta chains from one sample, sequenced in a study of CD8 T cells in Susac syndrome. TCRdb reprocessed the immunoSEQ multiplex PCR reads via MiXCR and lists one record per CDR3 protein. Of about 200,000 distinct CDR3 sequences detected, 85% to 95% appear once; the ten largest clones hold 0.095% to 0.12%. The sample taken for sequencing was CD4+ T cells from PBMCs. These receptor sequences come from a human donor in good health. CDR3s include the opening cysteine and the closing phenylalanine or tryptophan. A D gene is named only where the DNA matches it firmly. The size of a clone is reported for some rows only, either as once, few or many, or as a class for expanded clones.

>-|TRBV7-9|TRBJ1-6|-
TGTGCCAGCAGCTCCCTGGGACGGACTCTCGAGACACCCCTCCACTTT
CASSSLGRTLETPLHF
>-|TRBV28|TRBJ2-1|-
TGTGCCAGCAAGCAATACAATGAGCAGTTCTTC
CASKQYNEQFF
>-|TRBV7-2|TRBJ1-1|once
TGTGCCAGCATGTGGAATCGCGGCACTGAAGCTTTCTTT
CASMWNRGTEAFF
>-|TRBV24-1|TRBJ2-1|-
TGTGCCACCAGTCCCAGGCTAGGCTCCTACAATGAGCAGTTCTTC
CATSPRLGSYNEQFF
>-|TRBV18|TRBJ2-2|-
TGTGCCAGCTCACCAAGCCGGACTCAAAGGTCGACCGGGGAGCTGTTTTTT
CASSPSRTQRSTGELFF
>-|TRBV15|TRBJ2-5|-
TGTGCCACCAGGCTTAAGGGGCTCCTCCAAGAGACCCAGTACTTC
CATRLKGLLQETQYF
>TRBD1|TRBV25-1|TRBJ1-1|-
TGTGCCAGCAGTGAAATAGGACAGGTGGGAACTGAAGCTTTCTTT
CASSEIGQVGTEAFF
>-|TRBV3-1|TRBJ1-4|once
TGTGCCAGCAGCCGAGGCCAGGACGAAAAACTGTTTTTT
CASSRGQDEKLFF
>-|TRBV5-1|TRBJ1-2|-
TGCGCCAGCAGCTTGGTGTCCGATAACTATGGCTACACCTTC
CASSLVSDNYGYTF
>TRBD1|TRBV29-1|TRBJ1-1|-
TGCAGCGTTGCCCCGAAGGACAGGGGTCGCACTGAAGCTTTCTTT
CSVAPKDRGRTEAFF
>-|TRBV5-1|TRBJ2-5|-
TGCGCCAGCAGCTCGAAAACCCAAGAGACCCAGTACTTC
CASSSKTQETQYF
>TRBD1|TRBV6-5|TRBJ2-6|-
TGTGCCAGCAGTTACCGGGACAGGGTGGAGGGGGCCAACGTCCTGACTTTC
CASSYRDRVEGANVLTF
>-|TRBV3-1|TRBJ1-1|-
TGTGCCAGCAGCCAAGATAGTGGTGTCGCAGTTTTCTTT
CASSQDSGVAVFF
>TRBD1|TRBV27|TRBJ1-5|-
TGTGCCAGCAGTTTATTCCGGGACAGGGATCAGCCCCAGCATTTT
CASSLFRDRDQPQHF
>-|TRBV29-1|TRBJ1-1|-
TGCAGCGTTGAAAGGGGGGCTGACACTGAAGCTTTCTTT
CSVERGADTEAFF
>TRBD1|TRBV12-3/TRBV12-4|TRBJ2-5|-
TGTGCCAGCAGTCCAACAGGGGATCTGGAGACCCAGTACTTC
CASSPTGDLETQYF
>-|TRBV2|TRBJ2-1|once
TGTGCCAGCAGTGGGCCGGGACGTCGATCCCATGAGCAGTTCTTC
CASSGPGRRSHEQFF
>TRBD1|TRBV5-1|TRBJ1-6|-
TGCGCCAGCAGCTCCGGACAGGGAGGCTCACCCCTCCACTTT
CASSSGQGGSPLHF
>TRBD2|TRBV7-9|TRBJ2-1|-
TGTGCCAGCAGCCCCTCGTTGACTAGCGGGATAGGCGAGCAGTTCTTC
CASSPSLTSGIGEQFF
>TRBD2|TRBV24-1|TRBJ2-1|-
TGTGCCACCAGTGTGGGACTAGCAGAAAAGCAGTTCTTC
CATSVGLAEKQFF
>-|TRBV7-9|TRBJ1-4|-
TGTGCCAGCAAAGCCGCAACTAATGAAAAACTGTTTTTT
CASKAATNEKLFF
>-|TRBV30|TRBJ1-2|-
TGTGCCTGGAGTGTAGGGCAGGACCTCTATGGCTACACCTTC
CAWSVGQDLYGYTF
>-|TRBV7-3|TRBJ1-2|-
TGTGCCAGCAGCTTATTGGGATTGTATGGCTACACCTTC
CASSLLGLYGYTF
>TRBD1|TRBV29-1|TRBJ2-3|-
TGCAGCGGGAGGCCAGGGGGCGTCACAGATACGCAGTATTTT
CSGRPGGVTDTQYF